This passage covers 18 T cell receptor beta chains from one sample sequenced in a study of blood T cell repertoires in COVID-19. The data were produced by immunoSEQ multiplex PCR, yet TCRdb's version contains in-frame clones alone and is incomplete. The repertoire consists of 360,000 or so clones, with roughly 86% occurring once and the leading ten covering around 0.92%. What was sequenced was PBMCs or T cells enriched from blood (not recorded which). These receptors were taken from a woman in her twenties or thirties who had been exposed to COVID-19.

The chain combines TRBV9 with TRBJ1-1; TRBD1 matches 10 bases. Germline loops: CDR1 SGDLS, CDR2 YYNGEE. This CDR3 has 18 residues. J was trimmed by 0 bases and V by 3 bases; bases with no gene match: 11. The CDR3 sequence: CASSGTTDRGPMNTEAFF. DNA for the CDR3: TGTGCCAGCAGCGGAACGACTGACAGGGGGCCCATGAACACTGAAGCTTTCTTT.

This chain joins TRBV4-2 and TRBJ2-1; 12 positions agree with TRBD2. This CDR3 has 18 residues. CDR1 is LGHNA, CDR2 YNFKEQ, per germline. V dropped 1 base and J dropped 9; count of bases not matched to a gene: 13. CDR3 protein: CASSQGPSTSGRWFEQFF. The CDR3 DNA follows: TGTGCCAGCAGCCAAGGGCCCTCTACTAGCGGGAGGTGGTTTGAGCAGTTCTTC.

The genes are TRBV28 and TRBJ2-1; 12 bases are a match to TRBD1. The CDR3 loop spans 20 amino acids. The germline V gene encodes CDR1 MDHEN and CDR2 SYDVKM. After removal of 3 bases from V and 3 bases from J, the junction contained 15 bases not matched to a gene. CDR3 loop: CASSLVFGTGGGGLYNEQFF. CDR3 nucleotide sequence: TGTGCCAGCAGTTTGGTCTTCGGGACAGGGGGCGGCGGGCTCTACAATGAGCAGTTCTTC.

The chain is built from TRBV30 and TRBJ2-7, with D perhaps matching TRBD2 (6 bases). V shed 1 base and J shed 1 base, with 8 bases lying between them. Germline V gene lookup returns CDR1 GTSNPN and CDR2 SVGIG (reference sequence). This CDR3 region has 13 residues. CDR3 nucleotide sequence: TGTGCCTGGAGTGGGGGACTTTCCTACGAGCAGTACTTC. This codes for CAWSGGLSYEQYF.

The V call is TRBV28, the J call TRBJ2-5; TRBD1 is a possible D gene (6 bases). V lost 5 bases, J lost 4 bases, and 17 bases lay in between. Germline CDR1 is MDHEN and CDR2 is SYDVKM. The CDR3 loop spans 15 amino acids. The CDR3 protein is CASSTPTGPGETQYF. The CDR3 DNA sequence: TGTGCCAGCAGTACCCCGACAGGCCCGGGAGAGACCCAGTACTTC.

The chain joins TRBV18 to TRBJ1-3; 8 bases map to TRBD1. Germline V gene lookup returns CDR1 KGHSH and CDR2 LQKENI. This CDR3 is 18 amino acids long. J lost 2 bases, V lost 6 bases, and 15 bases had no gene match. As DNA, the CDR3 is TGTGCCAGCTCGCTCCGGGACAGGATTGTTGCGACTGGAAACACCATATATTTT. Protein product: CASSLRDRIVATGNTIYF.

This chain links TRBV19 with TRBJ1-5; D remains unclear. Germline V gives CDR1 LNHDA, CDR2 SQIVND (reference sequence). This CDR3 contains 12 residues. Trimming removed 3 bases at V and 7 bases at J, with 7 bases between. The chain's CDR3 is CASSMIHQPQHF. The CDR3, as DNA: TGTGCCAGTAGTATGATACACCAGCCCCAGCATTTT.

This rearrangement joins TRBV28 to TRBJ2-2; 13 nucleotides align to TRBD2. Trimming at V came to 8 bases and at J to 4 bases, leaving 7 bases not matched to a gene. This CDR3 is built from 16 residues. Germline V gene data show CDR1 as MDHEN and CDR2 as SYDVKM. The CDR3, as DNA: TGTGCCAGCCTCGGACTAGCGGGAGTTTCCACCGGGGAGCTGTTTTTT. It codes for CASLGLAGVSTGELFF.

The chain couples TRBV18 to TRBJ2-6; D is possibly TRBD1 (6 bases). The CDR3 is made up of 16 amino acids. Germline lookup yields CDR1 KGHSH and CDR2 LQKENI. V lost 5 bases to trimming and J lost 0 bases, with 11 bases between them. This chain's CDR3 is CASSKGHFSGANVLTF. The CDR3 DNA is TGTGCCAGCTCAAAGGGACATTTCTCTGGGGCCAACGTCCTGACTTTC.

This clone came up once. CDR3 sequence: CASGSGANTEAFF. As DNA, the CDR3 is TGCGCCAGCGGATCTGGGGCGAACACTGAAGCTTTCTTT. The V gene is TRBV5-1, the J gene TRBJ1-1, with D perhaps TRBD1 (5 bases). V lost 7 bases, J lost 1 base, and 11 bases lay in between. Germline V gene sequence: CDR1 SGHRS, CDR2 YFSETQ. This CDR3 spans 13 amino acids. The entire variable domain, with the rest obtained from reference TRBV5-1 and TRBJ1-1, is as follows: KAGVTQTPRYLIKTRGQQVTLSCSPISGHRSVSWYQQTPGQGLQFLFEYFSETQRNKGNFPGRFSGRQFSNSRSEMNVSTLELGDSALYLCASGSGANTEAFFGQGTRLTVV.

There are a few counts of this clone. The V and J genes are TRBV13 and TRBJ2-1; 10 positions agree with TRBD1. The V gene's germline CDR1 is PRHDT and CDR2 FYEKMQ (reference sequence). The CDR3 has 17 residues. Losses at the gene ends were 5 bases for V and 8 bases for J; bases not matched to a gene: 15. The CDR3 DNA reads TGTGCCAGCAGCCATAGACAGGGGGCGAATCGAATCGATGAGCAGTTCTTC. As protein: CASSHRQGANRIDEQFF.

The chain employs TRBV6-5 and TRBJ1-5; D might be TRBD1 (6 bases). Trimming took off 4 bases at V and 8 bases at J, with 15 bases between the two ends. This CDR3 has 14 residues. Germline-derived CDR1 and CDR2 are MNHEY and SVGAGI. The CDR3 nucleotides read TGTGCCAGCAGTTCAGGACAGTCTTTAGAGCCCCAGCATTTT. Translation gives CASSSGQSLEPQHF.

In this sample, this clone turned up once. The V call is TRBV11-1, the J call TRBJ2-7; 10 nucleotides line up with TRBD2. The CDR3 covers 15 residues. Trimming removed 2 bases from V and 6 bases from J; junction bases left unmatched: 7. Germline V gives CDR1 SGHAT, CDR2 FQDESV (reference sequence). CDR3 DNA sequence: TGTGCCAGCAGCTTAAGTCTAGCGGGAGAGGTCGAGCAGTACTTC. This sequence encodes CASSLSLAGEVEQYF.

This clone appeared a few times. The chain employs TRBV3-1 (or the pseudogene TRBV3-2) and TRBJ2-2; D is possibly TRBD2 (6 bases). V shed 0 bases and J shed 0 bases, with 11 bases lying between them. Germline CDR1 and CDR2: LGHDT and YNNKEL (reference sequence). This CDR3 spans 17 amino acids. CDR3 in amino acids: CASSQDRWGANTGELFF. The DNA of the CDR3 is TGTGCCAGCAGCCAAGATCGTTGGGGGGCGAACACCGGGGAGCTGTTTTTT.

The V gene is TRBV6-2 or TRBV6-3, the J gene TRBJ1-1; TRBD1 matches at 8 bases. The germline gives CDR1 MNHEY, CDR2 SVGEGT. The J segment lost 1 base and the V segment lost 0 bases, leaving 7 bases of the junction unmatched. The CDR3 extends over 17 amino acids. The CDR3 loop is CASSYSRFGTGNTEAFF. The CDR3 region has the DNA TGTGCCAGCAGTTACTCTCGATTCGGGACAGGGAACACTGAAGCTTTCTTT.

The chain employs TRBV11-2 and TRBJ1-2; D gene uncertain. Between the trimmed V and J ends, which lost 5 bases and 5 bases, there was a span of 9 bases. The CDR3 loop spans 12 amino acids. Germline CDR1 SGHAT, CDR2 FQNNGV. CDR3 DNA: TGTGCCAGCAGCCGCGGAAAGTATGGCTACACCTTC. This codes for CASSRGKYGYTF.

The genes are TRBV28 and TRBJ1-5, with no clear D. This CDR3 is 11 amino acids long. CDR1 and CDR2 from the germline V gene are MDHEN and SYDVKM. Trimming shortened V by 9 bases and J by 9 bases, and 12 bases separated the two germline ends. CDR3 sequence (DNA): TGTGCCAGTTGCGTCCTTGGGCCCCAGCATTTT. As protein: CASCVLGPQHF.

The CDR3 bases are TGTGCCAGCAGTTTTGGGACAGGGGGCGTCGACGAGCAGTACTTC. It encodes CASSFGTGGVDEQYF. V is TRBV28 and J is TRBJ2-7; the match to TRBD1 covers 12 bases. The CDR3 loop spans 15 amino acids. V was pared by 3 bases and J by 5 bases, with 5 bases of the junction left unmatched. The germline V gene has CDR1 MDHEN and CDR2 SYDVKM. Based on the CDR3 plus reference TRBV28 and TRBJ2-7, the full variable domain is DVKVTQSSRYLVKRTGEKVFLECVQDMDHENMFWYRQDPGLGLRLIYFSYDVKMKEKGDIPEGYSVSREKKERFSLILESASTNQTSMYLCASSFGTGGVDEQYFGPGTRLTVT.